The TCR beta chain under discussion was sequenced for a study of blood T cell repertoires in COVID-19. The overall study: T cells, B-cell-depleted T cells, or PBMCs supplied cDNA or gDNA.

Authors' data handling: Reference gene primers were amplified, and this amplification served to estimate nucleated cell counts. Sequencing was performed with immunoSEQ multiplex PCR; in TCRdb, only in-frame clones are kept and a portion is missing. The V and J calls and clone size were taken over from that table, and D and trimming were inferred from the DNA. The data show more than 110,000 clones, 84% seen once. CDR1 and CDR2 (germline): SGDLS, YYNGEE. The CDR3 is 15 amino acids. With V trimmed by 4 bases and J by 4 bases, 10 bases remained unmatched. The chain joins TRBV9 to TRBJ1-1, with 7 bases lining up with TRBD1. This sequence was found in a human donor in a cohort sampled during active COVID-19. Sequencing was carried out using peripheral blood. The CDR3 sequence is CASSLIDRVATEAFF. CDR3 coding DNA: TGTGCCAGCAGCCTAATAGACAGGGTCGCCACTGAAGCTTTCTTT.